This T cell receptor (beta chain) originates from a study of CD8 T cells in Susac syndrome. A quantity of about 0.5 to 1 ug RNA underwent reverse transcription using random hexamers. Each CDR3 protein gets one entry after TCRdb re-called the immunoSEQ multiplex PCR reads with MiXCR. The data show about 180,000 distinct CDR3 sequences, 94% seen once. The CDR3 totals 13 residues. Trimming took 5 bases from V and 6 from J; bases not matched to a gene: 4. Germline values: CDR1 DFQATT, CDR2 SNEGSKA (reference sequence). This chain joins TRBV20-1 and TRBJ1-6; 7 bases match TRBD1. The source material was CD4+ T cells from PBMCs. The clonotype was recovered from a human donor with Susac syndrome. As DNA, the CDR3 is TGCAGTGCTCGACAGGGAATTAATTCACCCCTCCACTTT. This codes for CSARQGINSPLHF.